Shown below are 4 T cell receptor beta chains from a single sample sequenced in a study of blood T cell repertoires in COVID-19. Profiled with immunoSEQ multiplex PCR; TCRdb holds only in-frame clones, not every one. The data show 90,000 to 100,000 clones, about 79% seen once. The sequencing input was peripheral blood. The origin of the receptors is a man aged 60-69 years with acute or convalescent COVID-19.

The DNA for the CDR3 is TGCGCCAGCAGCCAAGAGGGCAGGAAATTTGGCACAGATACGCAGTATTTT. This sequence encodes CASSQEGRKFGTDTQYF. The chain is built from TRBV4-1 and TRBJ2-3; D remains ambiguous. This CDR3 has 17 residues. Germline lookup yields CDR1 MGHRA and CDR2 YSYEKL. Trimming stripped 0 bases from V and 1 base from J, with 14 bases between.

This CDR3 reads CASSLWDTYYNEQFF. In DNA form, the CDR3 reads TGTGCCAGCAGCTTGTGGGACACCTATTACAATGAGCAGTTCTTC. V and J are TRBV5-4 and TRBJ2-1; D is perhaps TRBD1 (6 bases). The V and J ends lost 1 base and 4 bases respectively, with 12 bases between them. Germline V gene sequence: CDR1 SGHNT, CDR2 YYREEE (reference sequence). This CDR3 spans 15 amino acids. The entire variable domain, with the rest obtained from reference TRBV5-4 and TRBJ2-1, is as follows: ETGVTQSPTHLIKTRGQQVTLRCSSQSGHNTVSWYQQALGQGPQFIFQYYREEENGRGNFPPRFSGLQFPNYSSELNVNALELDDSALYLCASSLWDTYYNEQFFGPGTRLTVL.

J is TRBJ1-6 and V is TRBV28, with D unresolved. The V gene lost 6 bases and the J gene lost 7 bases, with 13 bases spanning the gap. CDR1 MDHEN and CDR2 SYDVKM come from the germline V gene. CDR3 length equals 14 residues. For the CDR3, the DNA is TGTGCCAGCAGCATATTACAGACGAATTCACCCCTCCACTTT. Protein: CASSILQTNSPLHF.

This chain uses TRBV5-1 with TRBJ2-3; 7 nucleotides match TRBD2. Germline V gene data show CDR1 as SGHRS and CDR2 as YFSETQ. Losses at the gene ends were 0 bases for V and 6 bases for J; bases not matched to a gene: 10. The CDR3 is made up of 16 amino acids. This chain's CDR3 is CASSLGLAVQADTQYF. The CDR3 DNA reads as TGCGCCAGCAGCTTGGGGCTAGCGGTCCAGGCGGATACGCAGTATTTT.